Each of the 22 T cell receptor beta chains below was sequenced from the same sample in a study of response to subunit inactivated influenza vaccine. In TCRdb, the RT-PCR reads were re-called with MiXCR into one record per CDR3 protein. The data show 150,000 to 200,000 distinct CDR3 sequences, with less than 15% seen just once and approximately 32% held by the top ten. The same sample was also studied in work on T cells expressing NK-cell markers. This second study says: Scientists made TCR beta cDNA using 5'RACE template switching with UMIs.

The sample consisted of CD8+ T cells sorted from PBMCs, taken roughly 12 days after vaccination. The receptors come from a man in his fifties who received an inactivated influenza vaccine.

This clonotype appeared a few times. The chain has TRBV3-1 and TRBJ1-2; D gene unclear. Looked up from germline, CDR1 is LGHDT and CDR2 is YNNKEL (reference sequence). This CDR3 is 12 amino acids long. V shed 3 bases and J shed 3 bases, with 5 bases lying between them. The CDR3 reads CASSQPDYGYTF. The CDR3 DNA sequence: TGTGCCAGCAGCCAGCCAGACTATGGCTACACCTTC.

The chain couples TRBV11-2 to TRBJ2-1; D could derive from TRBD1 or TRBD2 (5 bases each). The CDR3 length is 15 residues. The V gene's germline CDR1 is SGHAT and CDR2 FQNNGV. With 7 bases removed from V and 5 bases from J, the gap between germline ends came to 18 bases. CDR3 DNA: TGTGCCAGCATCGGAACTAGTCAGGGTCACAATGAGCAGTTCTTC. Its protein product is CASIGTSQGHNEQFF.

This clonotype appeared many times. V usage is TRBV29-1 and J usage is TRBJ2-1; 11 bases fit TRBD2. The germline CDR1 and CDR2 sequences are SQVTM and ANQGSEA. V was clipped by 4 bases and J by 8 bases; unmatched bases: 4. This CDR3 is built from 13 residues. CDR3 residues: CSVVLAGVHEQFF. For the CDR3, the DNA is TGCAGCGTTGTACTAGCGGGAGTCCATGAGCAGTTCTTC.

This clonotype was seen many times. The germline gene is not matched at one end of the junction; a read error may be the cause. For the CDR3, the DNA is TGTGCCAGCAGATTAGAAGGGTACTACGAGCAGTACTTC. Its translation is CASRLEGYYEQYF. The chain recombines TRBV7-9 with TRBJ2-7, with D hard to call. CDR1 and CDR2 from the germline V gene are SEHNR and FQNEAQ (reference sequence). The CDR3 spans 13 residues.

The V gene is TRBV7-8, the J gene TRBJ2-1; TRBD2 aligns across 7 bases. The germline CDR1 and CDR2 sequences are SGHVS and FQNEAQ. Trimming removed 0 bases from V and 0 bases from J; junction bases left unmatched: 5. The CDR3 has 17 amino acids. The CDR3 reads CASSLAGGGSSYNEQFF. Written as DNA, the CDR3 is TGTGCCAGCAGCTTAGCTGGAGGCGGGAGCTCCTACAATGAGCAGTTCTTC.

The chain links TRBV7-7 to TRBJ2-5, with 7 nucleotides matching TRBD2. The V gene's germline CDR1 is SSHAT and CDR2 FNYEAQ (reference sequence). This CDR3 is built from 17 residues. V shed 1 base and J 5 bases; nucleotides not matched to a gene: 13. The CDR3 is CASSLGGPQRDGETQYF. The CDR3 region has the DNA TGTGCCAGCAGCTTAGGAGGACCTCAGCGGGATGGGGAGACCCAGTACTTC.

This clonotype was recorded a few times. An end of the junction does not agree with germline; a read error may underlie this. V is TRBV7-9 and J is TRBJ2-1; D may be TRBD2 (6 bases). The CDR3 has 11 residues. Germline loops: CDR1 SEHNR, CDR2 FQNEAQ (reference sequence). In DNA form, the CDR3 reads TGTGCCAGTGTGGCAGGTTCGGGGGAGGTCTTC. Translated: CASVAGSGEVF.

This clonotype was picked up many times. The rearrangement uses TRBV5-1 and TRBJ2-7; D possibly corresponds to TRBD1 (5 bases). Between the trimmed V and J ends, which lost 2 bases and 2 bases, there was a span of 8 bases. Germline V lookup: CDR1 SGHRS, CDR2 YFSETQ. The CDR3 totals 13 residues. CDR3 coding DNA: TGCGCCAGCAGCTTCGGACAAGCCTACGAGCAGTACTTC. Translation gives CASSFGQAYEQYF.

This clonotype was found many times. V is TRBV6-1 and J is TRBJ1-2; weak D call: TRBD1 (5 bases). The CDR3 spans 13 residues. Germline-derived CDR1 and CDR2 are MNHNS and SASEGT. The ends were cut back, 8 bases at V and 4 bases at J, with 14 bases in the middle. The CDR3 spells CASGTQGTYGYTF. The CDR3, as DNA: TGTGCCAGCGGGACCCAGGGTACCTATGGCTACACCTTC.

Written as DNA, the CDR3 is TGTGCCAGCAGCCAAGAGCTTAGCGGGGTGAACACCGGGGAGCTGTTTTTT. The encoded protein is CASSQELSGVNTGELFF. J is TRBJ2-2 and V is TRBV3-1, with TRBD2 matching over 8 bases. The CDR3 is 17 residues long. Germline V gene data show CDR1 as LGHDT and CDR2 as YNNKEL (reference sequence). With V trimmed by 0 bases and J by 1 base, 4 bases remained unmatched.

This clonotype appeared a few times. V gene TRBV20-1 combines with J gene TRBJ2-1, with 7 nucleotides matching TRBD1. Germline loops: CDR1 DFQATT, CDR2 SNEGSKA (reference sequence). The CDR3 covers 15 residues. Losses at the gene ends were 4 bases for V and 3 bases for J; bases not matched to a gene: 9. The CDR3: CSAIGQVPYYNEQFF. The CDR3 DNA sequence: TGCAGTGCTATAGGACAGGTCCCCTACTACAATGAGCAGTTCTTC.

The chain has TRBV14 and TRBJ1-2; D unclear. Trimming took 1 base from V and 4 from J, leaving 13 bases between them. The germline CDR1 and CDR2 sequences are SGHDN and FVKESK. The CDR3 contains 15 residues. Written as DNA, the CDR3 is TGTGCCAGCAGCCAAGGGGCTGCGGCAGTCTATGGCTACACCTTC. This codes for CASSQGAAAVYGYTF.

The chain carries TRBV27 and TRBJ2-1, with 15 positions matching TRBD2. J gave up 7 bases and V 6 bases, and 4 bases lay outside the gene matches. From germline, CDR1 is MNHEY and CDR2 SMNVEV (reference sequence). This CDR3 has 15 amino acids. CDR3 sequence: CASSIGTSGRNEQFF. The CDR3 DNA reads TGTGCCAGCAGCATAGGGACTAGCGGGAGGAATGAGCAGTTCTTC.

This clonotype has just a few counts. The chain links TRBV27 to TRBJ2-7, with 10 bases matching TRBD1. From germline, CDR1 is MNHEY and CDR2 SMNVEV (reference sequence). This CDR3 region has 15 residues. V shed 2 bases, J shed 1 base, and the junction held 2 bases outside the gene matches. CDR3 amino acids: CASSLMGQGSYEQYF. In DNA form, the CDR3 reads TGTGCCAGCAGTTTAATGGGACAGGGGTCCTACGAGCAGTACTTC.

The rearrangement uses TRBV28 and TRBJ2-7, with TRBD2 matching 10 bases. The CDR3 sequence is 18 residues long. Germline V gene lookup returns CDR1 MDHEN and CDR2 SYDVKM. V lost 2 bases, J lost 0 bases, and 10 bases stayed unmatched. CDR3 nucleotide sequence: TGTGCCAGCAGTTTAAGCCTAGCGGGAGTCGGGAACTCCTACGAGCAGTACTTC. It encodes CASSLSLAGVGNSYEQYF.

This clonotype was seen at least ten times. The V and J genes are TRBV30 and TRBJ1-2; D ambiguous. Germline lookup yields CDR1 GTSNPN and CDR2 SVGIG (reference sequence). Trimming removed 3 bases at V and 1 base at J, with 18 bases between. CDR3 size: 16 residues. CDR3 nucleotides: TGTGCCTGGAGCCCCGGAGAGCAACAAAATAACTATGGCTACACCTTC. Its protein product is CAWSPGEQQNNYGYTF. Full variable domain (outside the CDR3, taken from reference TRBV30 and TRBJ1-2): SQTIHQWPATLVQPVGSPLSLECTVEGTSNPNLYWYRQAAGRGLQLLFYSVGIGQISSEVPQNLSASRPQDRQFILSSKKLLLSDSGFYLCAWSPGEQQNNYGYTFGSGTRLTVV.

The V gene is TRBV12-3 or TRBV12-4, the J gene TRBJ2-1; 8 bases are a match to TRBD2. This CDR3 has 15 amino acids. J lost 9 bases, V lost 3 bases, and 10 bases had no gene match. The CDR3 loop reads CASSFGGGVSGEQFF. The CDR3 DNA follows: TGTGCCAGCAGTTTCGGGGGGGGGGTTTCAGGTGAGCAGTTCTTC.

A few counts support this clonotype. The rearrangement joins TRBV7-9 to TRBJ2-7; D is unclear. The V gene lost 0 bases and the J gene lost 2 bases, with 11 bases spanning the gap. Germline CDR1 SEHNR, CDR2 FQNEAQ (reference sequence). This CDR3 spans 15 amino acids. This CDR3 reads CASSLAETDTYEQYF. Written as DNA, the CDR3 is TGTGCCAGCAGCTTAGCCGAGACGGATACCTACGAGCAGTACTTC.

The chain carries TRBV5-1 and TRBJ2-7; D is possibly TRBD2 (6 bases). Trimming took off 3 bases at V and 2 bases at J, with 15 bases between the two ends. This CDR3 has 15 amino acids. CDR1 and CDR2 from the germline V gene are SGHRS and YFSETQ. The CDR3 protein is CASSWDSLGTYEQYF. The CDR3 DNA sequence: TGCGCCAGCAGCTGGGACTCCCTGGGCACCTACGAGCAGTACTTC.

The chain uses TRBV12-3 or TRBV12-4 and TRBJ1-1; the D is unclear. Trimming took off 5 bases at V and 1 base at J, with 11 bases between the two ends. The CDR3 extends over 14 amino acids. As DNA, the CDR3 is TGTGCCAGCAGTGGTACCTGGGGGAACACTGAAGCTTTCTTT. Its protein product is CASSGTWGNTEAFF.

V and J are TRBV11-1 and TRBJ2-2, with D possibly TRBD2 on 6 matching bases. The germline CDR1 and CDR2 sequences are SGHAT and FQDESV (reference sequence). The ends were cut back, 4 bases at V and 0 bases at J, with 21 bases in the middle. The CDR3 is 19 amino acids. The CDR3 DNA sequence: TGTGCCAGCAGCTCCACGACCGGGGCGGGACGGTCGAACACCGGGGAGCTGTTTTTT. It yields the protein CASSSTTGAGRSNTGELFF.

This clonotype was observed many times. The gene calls are TRBV20-1 and TRBJ2-2; possibly TRBD2 for D (6 bases). Per germline, CDR1 DFQATT and CDR2 SNEGSKA (reference sequence). Between the trimmed V and J ends, which lost 3 bases and 0 bases, there was a span of 8 bases. The CDR3 length is 14 residues. CDR3 region: CSASGGANTGELFF. The CDR3 DNA sequence: TGCAGTGCTAGTGGCGGGGCGAACACCGGGGAGCTGTTTTTT.